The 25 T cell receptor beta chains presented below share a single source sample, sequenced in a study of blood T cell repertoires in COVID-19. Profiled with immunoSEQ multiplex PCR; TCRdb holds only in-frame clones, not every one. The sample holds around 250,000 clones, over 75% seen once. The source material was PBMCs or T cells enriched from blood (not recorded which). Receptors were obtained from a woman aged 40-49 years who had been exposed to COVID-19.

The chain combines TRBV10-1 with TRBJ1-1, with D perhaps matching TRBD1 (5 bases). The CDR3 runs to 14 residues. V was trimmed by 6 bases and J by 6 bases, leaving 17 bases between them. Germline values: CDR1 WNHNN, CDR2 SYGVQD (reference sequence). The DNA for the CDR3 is TGCGCCAGCAGGGGCCCTGGACATTCGGCTGAAGCTTTCTTT. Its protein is CASRGPGHSAEAFF.

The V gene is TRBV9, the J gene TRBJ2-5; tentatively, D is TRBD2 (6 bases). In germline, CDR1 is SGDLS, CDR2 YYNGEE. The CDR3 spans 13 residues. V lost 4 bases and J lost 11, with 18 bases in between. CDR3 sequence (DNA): TGTGCCAGCAGCCAAGGGAGGAGGCCCCGACAGTACTTC. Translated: CASSQGRRPRQYF.

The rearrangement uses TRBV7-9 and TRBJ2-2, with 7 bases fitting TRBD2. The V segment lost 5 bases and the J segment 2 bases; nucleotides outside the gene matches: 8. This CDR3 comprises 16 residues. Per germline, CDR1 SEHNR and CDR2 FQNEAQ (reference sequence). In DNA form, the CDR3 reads TGTGCCAGCAGCCCCCCCAGCGGGGTTAACACCGGGGAGCTGTTTTTT. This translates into CASSPPSGVNTGELFF.

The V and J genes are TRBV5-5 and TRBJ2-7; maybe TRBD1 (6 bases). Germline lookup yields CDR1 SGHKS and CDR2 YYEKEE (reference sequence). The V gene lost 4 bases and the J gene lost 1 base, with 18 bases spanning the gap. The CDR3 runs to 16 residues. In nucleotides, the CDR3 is TGTGCCAGCAGCCCCCGGGCCCCGGACAGTTCCTACGAGCAGTACTTC. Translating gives CASSPRAPDSSYEQYF.

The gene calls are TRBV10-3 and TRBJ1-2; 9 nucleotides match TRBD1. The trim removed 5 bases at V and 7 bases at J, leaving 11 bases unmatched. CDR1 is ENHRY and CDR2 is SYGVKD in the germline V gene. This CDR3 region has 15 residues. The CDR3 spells CAISPGQGRYGGYTF. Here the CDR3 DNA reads TGTGCCATCAGTCCGGGACAGGGCCGTTATGGTGGCTACACCTTC.

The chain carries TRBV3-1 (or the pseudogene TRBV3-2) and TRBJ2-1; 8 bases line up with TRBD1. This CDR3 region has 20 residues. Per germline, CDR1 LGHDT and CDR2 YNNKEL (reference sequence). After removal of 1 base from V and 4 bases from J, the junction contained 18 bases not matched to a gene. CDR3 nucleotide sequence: TGTGCCAGCAGCCAAGGCGCTATCGGGTTAAGACAGGGGAGGTACAATGAGCAGTTCTTC. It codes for CASSQGAIGLRQGRYNEQFF.

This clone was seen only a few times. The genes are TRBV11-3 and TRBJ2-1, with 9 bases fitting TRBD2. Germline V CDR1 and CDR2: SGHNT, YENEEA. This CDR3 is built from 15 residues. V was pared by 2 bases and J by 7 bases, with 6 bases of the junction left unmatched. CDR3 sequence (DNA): TGTGCCAGCAGCTTACACAGCGGGAGGTTGAATGAGCAGTTCTTC. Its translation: CASSLHSGRLNEQFF.

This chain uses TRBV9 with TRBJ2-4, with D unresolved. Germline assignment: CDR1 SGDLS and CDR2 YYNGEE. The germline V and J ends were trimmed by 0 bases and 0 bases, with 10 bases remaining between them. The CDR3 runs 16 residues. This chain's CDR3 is CASSVDDNLAKNIQYF. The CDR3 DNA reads TGTGCCAGCAGCGTAGACGACAACCTAGCCAAAAACATTCAGTACTTC.

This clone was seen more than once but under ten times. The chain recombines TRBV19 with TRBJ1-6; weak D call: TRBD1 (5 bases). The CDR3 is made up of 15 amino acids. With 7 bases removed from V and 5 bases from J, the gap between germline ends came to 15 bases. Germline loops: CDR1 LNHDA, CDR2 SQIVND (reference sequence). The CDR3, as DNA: TGTGCCAGTATGATTGGGGCTCTGGATAATTCACCCCTCCACTTT. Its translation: CASMIGALDNSPLHF. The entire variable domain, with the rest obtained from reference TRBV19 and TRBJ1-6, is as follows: DGGITQSPKYLFRKEGQNVTLSCEQNLNHDAMYWYRQDPGQGLRLIYYSQIVNDFQKGDIAEGYSVSREKKESFPLTVTSAQKNPTAFYLCASMIGALDNSPLHFGNGTRLTVT.

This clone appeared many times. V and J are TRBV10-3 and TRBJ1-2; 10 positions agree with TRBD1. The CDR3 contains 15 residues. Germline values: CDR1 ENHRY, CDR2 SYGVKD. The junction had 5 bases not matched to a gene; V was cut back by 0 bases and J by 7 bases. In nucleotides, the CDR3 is TGTGCCATCAGTGAGTCGACAGGGGGCAGTTTTGGCTACACCTTC. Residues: CAISESTGGSFGYTF.

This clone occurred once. The CDR3, as DNA: TGTGCCAGCAGCCGGACAGGGGCCTACACCTCGGAGGTGGGGGAGCAGTACGTC. It translates to CASSRTGAYTSEVGEQYV. The V and J genes are TRBV2 and TRBJ2-7, with 9 nucleotides matching TRBD1. Losses at the gene ends were 6 bases for V and 7 bases for J; bases not matched to a gene: 22. The germline gives CDR1 SNHLY, CDR2 FYNNEI. The CDR3 loop spans 18 amino acids.

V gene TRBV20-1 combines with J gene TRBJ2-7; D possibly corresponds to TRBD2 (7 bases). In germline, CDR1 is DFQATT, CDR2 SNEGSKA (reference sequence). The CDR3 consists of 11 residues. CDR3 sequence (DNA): TGCAGCTGGGGGAGGGGGGGCGAGCAGTACTTC. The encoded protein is CSWGRGGEQYF.

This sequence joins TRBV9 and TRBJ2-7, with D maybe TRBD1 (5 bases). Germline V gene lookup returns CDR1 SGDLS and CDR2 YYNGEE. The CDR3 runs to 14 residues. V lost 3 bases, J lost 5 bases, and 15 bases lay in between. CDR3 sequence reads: CASSAQGWAHEQYF. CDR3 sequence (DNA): TGTGCCAGCAGCGCCCAGGGATGGGCCCACGAGCAGTACTTC. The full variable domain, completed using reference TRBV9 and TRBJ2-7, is DSGVTQTPKHLITATGQRVTLRCSPRSGDLSVYWYQQSLDQGLQFLIQYYNGEERAKGNILERFSAQQFPDLHSELNLSSLELGDSALYFCASSAQGWAHEQYFGPGTRLTVT.

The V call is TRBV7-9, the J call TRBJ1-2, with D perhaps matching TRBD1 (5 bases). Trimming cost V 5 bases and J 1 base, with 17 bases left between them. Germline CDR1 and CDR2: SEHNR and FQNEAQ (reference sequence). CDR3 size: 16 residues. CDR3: CASSRPTTESNYGYTF. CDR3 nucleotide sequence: TGTGCCAGCAGCCGACCAACGACAGAAAGTAACTATGGCTACACCTTC.

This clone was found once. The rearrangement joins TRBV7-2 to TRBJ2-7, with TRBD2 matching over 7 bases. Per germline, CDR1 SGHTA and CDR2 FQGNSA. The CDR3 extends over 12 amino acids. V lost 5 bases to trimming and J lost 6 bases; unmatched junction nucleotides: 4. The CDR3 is CASSHGRTEQYF. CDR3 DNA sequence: TGTGCCAGCAGCCACGGGAGGACCGAGCAGTACTTC.

The CDR3 bases are TGTGCCAGCAGCCGCGCTTTGCTAGCGGGGTTATACAATGAGCAGTTCTTC. Translated, it gives CASSRALLAGLYNEQFF. The rearrangement links TRBV6-2 or TRBV6-3 to TRBJ2-1; 9 bases match TRBD2. CDR1 and CDR2 from the germline V gene are MNHEY and SVGEGT. The CDR3 runs to 17 residues. Unmatched junction bases numbered 13, after V lost 6 bases and J lost 4 bases.

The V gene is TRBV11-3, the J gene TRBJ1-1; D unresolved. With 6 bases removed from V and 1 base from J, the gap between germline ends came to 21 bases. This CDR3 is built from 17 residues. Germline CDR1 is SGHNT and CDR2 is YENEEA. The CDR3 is CASSSQGYGRGNTEAFF. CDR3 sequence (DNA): TGTGCCAGCAGTTCTCAAGGATACGGACGGGGGAACACTGAAGCTTTCTTT.

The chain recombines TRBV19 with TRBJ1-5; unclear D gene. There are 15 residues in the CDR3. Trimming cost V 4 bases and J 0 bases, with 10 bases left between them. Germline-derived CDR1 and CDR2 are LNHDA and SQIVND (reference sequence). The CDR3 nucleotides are TGTGCCAGTAGTAAGGAGCCATATAGCAATCAGCCCCAGCATTTT. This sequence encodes CASSKEPYSNQPQHF. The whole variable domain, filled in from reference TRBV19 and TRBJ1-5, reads DGGITQSPKYLFRKEGQNVTLSCEQNLNHDAMYWYRQDPGQGLRLIYYSQIVNDFQKGDIAEGYSVSREKKESFPLTVTSAQKNPTAFYLCASSKEPYSNQPQHFGDGTRLSIL.

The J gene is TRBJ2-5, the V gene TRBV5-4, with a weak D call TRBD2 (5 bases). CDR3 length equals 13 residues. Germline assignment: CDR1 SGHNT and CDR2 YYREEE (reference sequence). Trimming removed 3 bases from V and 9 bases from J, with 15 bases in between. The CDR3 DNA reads TGTGCCAGCAGCTCCAGCGGAGACTCGGCCCAGTACTTC. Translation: CASSSSGDSAQYF.

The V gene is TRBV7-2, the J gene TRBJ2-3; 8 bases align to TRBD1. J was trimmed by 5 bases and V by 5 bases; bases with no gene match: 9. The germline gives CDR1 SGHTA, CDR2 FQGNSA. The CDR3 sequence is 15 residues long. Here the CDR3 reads CASSALRGQRDTQYF. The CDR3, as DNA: TGTGCCAGCAGCGCCCTCAGGGGGCAAAGAGATACGCAGTATTTT.

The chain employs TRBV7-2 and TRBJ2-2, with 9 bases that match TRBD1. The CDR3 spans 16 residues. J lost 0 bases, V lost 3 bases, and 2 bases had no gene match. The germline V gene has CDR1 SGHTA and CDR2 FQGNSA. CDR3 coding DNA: TGTGCCAGCAGCTTCGACAGGGGGGCGAACACCGGGGAGCTGTTTTTT. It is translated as CASSFDRGANTGELFF.

The CDR3 region has the DNA TGCAGCGTTGAGGAGCCCGGGGGGGGAGATACGCAGTATTTT. This sequence encodes CSVEEPGGGDTQYF. The chain joins TRBV29-1 to TRBJ2-3; 8 nucleotides line up with TRBD2. Trimming at V came to 3 bases and at J to 5 bases, leaving 7 bases not matched to a gene. This CDR3 is 14 amino acids long. CDR1 is SQVTM and CDR2 is ANQGSEA in the germline V gene.

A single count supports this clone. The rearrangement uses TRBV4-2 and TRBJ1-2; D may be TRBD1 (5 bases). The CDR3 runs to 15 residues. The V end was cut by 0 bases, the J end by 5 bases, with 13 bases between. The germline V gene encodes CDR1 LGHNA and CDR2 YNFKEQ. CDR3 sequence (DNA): TGTGCCAGCAGCCAAGAGTTTACAGGCCTTTATGGCTACACCTTC. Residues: CASSQEFTGLYGYTF.

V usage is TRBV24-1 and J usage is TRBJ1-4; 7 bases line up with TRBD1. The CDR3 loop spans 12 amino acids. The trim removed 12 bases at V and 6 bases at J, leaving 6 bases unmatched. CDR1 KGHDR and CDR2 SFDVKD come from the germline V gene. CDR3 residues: CAAGGTDEKLFF. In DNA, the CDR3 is TGTGCCGCAGGGGGGACGGATGAAAAACTGTTTTTT.

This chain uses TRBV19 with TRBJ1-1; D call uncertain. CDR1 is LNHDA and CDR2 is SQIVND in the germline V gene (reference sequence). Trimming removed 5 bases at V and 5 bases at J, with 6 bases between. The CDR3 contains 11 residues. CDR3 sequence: CASSGQTEAFF. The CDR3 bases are TGTGCCAGTAGTGGCCAAACTGAAGCTTTCTTT.